Described below is a single T cell receptor beta chain sequence and its context. Its antigen is unidentified. This specimen comes from a study of cytomegalovirus exposure and HLA in healthy donors. General study points: In a later analysis, first-cohort TCR clusters were found to tend to co-occur in the 130 or so validation repertoires. TCR beta chains numbering 150 to 200 were designated cytomegalovirus-associated.

Sequencing used immunoSEQ multiplex PCR; TCRdb keeps in-frame clones, though not all of them. This sample has hundreds of thousands of clones, with approximately 88% found just once. The donors were members of the validation cohort comprising over a hundred subjects, separate from the roughly 600-subject first cohort. Germline CDR1 MDHEN, CDR2 SYDVKM. V was cut by 4 bases and J by 0 bases, with 9 bases left in between. The CDR3 loop spans 14 amino acids. Sequenced sample: PBMCs. The V call is TRBV28, the J call TRBJ1-2; D remains unclear. This TCR was recovered from a woman aged 25 to 39 in good health and CMV-seropositive. The CDR3 bases are TGTGCCAGCAGTTCTTTGACACCTAACTATGGCTACACCTTC. It translates to CASSSLTPNYGYTF.